The 30 T cell receptor beta chains presented below share a single source sample, sequenced in a study of T cell repertoires in cytomegalovirus infection. What these receptors recognize is not known. MiXCR, run by TCRdb on the reads, gives a single entry per CDR3 protein. The sample records approximately 220,000 distinct CDR3 sequences, about 39% being singletons. Source: CD8+ T cells from cultured PBMCs, taken from culture after CMV antigen stimulation. These receptors were collected from a human donor in good health (CMV status not recorded). Some clones in this sample may be carry-over from other donors' samples.

This sequence joins TRBV15 and TRBJ2-2, with D unclear. CDR1 LNHNV and CDR2 YYDKDF come from the germline V gene (reference sequence). V lost 9 bases and J 5 bases, leaving 16 bases between the germline ends. The CDR3 is 14 amino acids. The CDR3 nucleotides are TGTGCCACACTCGGCGGCTTAGGGACCGGGGAGCTGTTTTTT. This encodes CATLGGLGTGELFF. The variable domain in full, completed from reference TRBV15 and TRBJ2-2, reads DAMVIQNPRYQVTQFGKPVTLSCSQTLNHNVMYWYQQKSSQAPKLLFHYYDKDFNNEADTPDNFQSRRPNTSFCFLDIRSPGLGDTAMYLCATLGGLGTGELFFGEGSRLTVL.

The chain employs TRBV6-1 and TRBJ2-1, with TRBD2 identical over 9 bases. The CDR3 extends over 17 amino acids. CDR1 and CDR2 from the germline V gene are MNHNS and SASEGT. J gave up 8 bases and V 4 bases, and 15 bases lay outside the gene matches. The CDR3: CASSVRAGGGGVDEQFF. As DNA, the CDR3 is TGTGCCAGCAGTGTTAGGGCTGGCGGGGGGGGTGTTGATGAGCAGTTCTTC.

This clonotype has a count of ten or more. The chain carries TRBV27 and TRBJ1-6; 9 bases agree with TRBD1. The junction had 9 bases not matched to a gene; V was cut back by 5 bases and J by 7 bases. Per the germline V gene, CDR1 is MNHEY and CDR2 is SMNVEV (reference sequence). This CDR3 region has 16 residues. As DNA, the CDR3 is TGTGCCAGCAGTCCCCCCGGACAGGGGAGGAATTCACCCCTCCACTTT. It specifies CASSPPGQGRNSPLHF.

Comment on this clonotype: Germline and junction disagree at one end, which may indicate a read error. The chain is built from TRBV7-2 and TRBJ2-1; no clear D. Germline V gives CDR1 SGHTA, CDR2 FQGNSA. The CDR3 is made up of 17 amino acids. In nucleotides, the CDR3 is TGTGACAGCAGCTTAGCCCCAGGCACAAGCTCCTACAATGAGCAGTTCTTC. This encodes CDSSLAPGTSSYNEQFF. Combining the CDR3 with reference TRBV7-2 and TRBJ2-1 gives the whole variable domain GAGVSQSPSNKVTEKGKDVELRCDPISGHTALYWYRQSLGQGLEFLIYFQGNSAPDKSGLPSDRFSAERTGGSVSTLTIQRTQQEDSAVYLCDSSLAPGTSSYNEQFFGPGTRLTVL.

The chain joins TRBV15 to TRBJ1-5; no definite D call. The V end was cut by 0 bases, the J end by 0 bases, with 15 bases between. From germline, CDR1 is LNHNV and CDR2 YYDKDF (reference sequence). This CDR3 is 18 amino acids long. The CDR3 sequence: CATSRDDGVADSNQPQHF. The CDR3 region has the DNA TGTGCCACCAGCAGAGATGATGGTGTGGCAGATAGCAATCAGCCCCAGCATTTT. Variable domain in full (rest from reference TRBV15 and TRBJ1-5): DAMVIQNPRYQVTQFGKPVTLSCSQTLNHNVMYWYQQKSSQAPKLLFHYYDKDFNNEADTPDNFQSRRPNTSFCFLDIRSPGLGDTAMYLCATSRDDGVADSNQPQHFGDGTRLSIL.

The rearrangement joins TRBV12-3 or TRBV12-4 to TRBJ1-2; D gene unclear. The CDR3 is made up of 13 amino acids. Trimming cost V 4 bases and J 8 bases, with 14 bases left between them. The CDR3 DNA follows: TGTGCCAGCAGTTCCGGAAGGGTTAGGGGCTACACCTTC. Translated: CASSSGRVRGYTF.

The CDR3 region has the DNA TGTGCCAGCAGCTCCGGGGAGCACACCGGGGAGCTGTTTTTT. The encoded protein is CASSSGEHTGELFF. The gene calls are TRBV7-1 and TRBJ2-2, with D tentatively TRBD2 (5 bases). TRBV7-1 is known as an ORF, though its function is uncertain. The CDR3 covers 14 residues. V gave up 3 bases and J gave up 3 bases, with 8 bases separating them.

The chain couples TRBV27 to TRBJ2-1; TRBD2 aligns across 7 bases. With V trimmed by 4 bases and J by 4 bases, 7 bases remained unmatched. CDR3 length equals 15 residues. Germline V gene sequence: CDR1 MNHEY, CDR2 SMNVEV (reference sequence). DNA for the CDR3: TGTGCCAGCAGTTCGGGTCGGGGGGTATACAATGAGCAGTTCTTC. Its translation: CASSSGRGVYNEQFF.

At least ten counts were recorded for this clonotype. V is TRBV7-8 and J is TRBJ2-1; no reliable D call. The germline V and J ends were trimmed by 1 base and 0 bases, with 10 bases remaining between them. Germline-derived CDR1 and CDR2 are SGHVS and FQNEAQ. This CDR3 contains 16 residues. This CDR3 is CASSLGRFGSYNEQFF. DNA of the CDR3: TGTGCCAGCAGCTTAGGACGTTTCGGCTCCTACAATGAGCAGTTCTTC.

This clonotype was seen a few times. The gene calls are TRBV7-3 and TRBJ2-1; D is undetermined. V shed 6 bases and J shed 6 bases, with 9 bases lying between them. The CDR3 runs 12 residues. The germline CDR1 and CDR2 sequences are SGHTA and FQGTGA. CDR3 loop: CASSRDSNEQFF. Here the CDR3 DNA reads TGTGCCAGCAGTCGTGACTCCAATGAGCAGTTCTTC. Using reference TRBV7-3 and TRBJ2-1 for the parts outside the CDR3, the full variable domain is GAGVSQTPSNKVTEKGKYVELRCDPISGHTALYWYRQSLGQGPEFLIYFQGTGAADDSGLPNDRFFAVRPEGSVSTLKIQRTERGDSAVYLCASSRDSNEQFFGPGTRLTVL.

This clonotype was found a few times. The V and J genes are TRBV7-2 and TRBJ1-1; D might be TRBD1 (5 bases). V dropped 3 bases and J dropped 3 bases, with 11 bases sitting between them. CDR1 is SGHTA and CDR2 is FQGNSA in the germline V gene. The CDR3 extends over 14 amino acids. The CDR3 region is CASSFSEGYTEAFF. The CDR3 DNA reads as TGTGCCAGCAGCTTCAGCGAGGGGTACACTGAAGCTTTCTTT.

The V gene is TRBV4-2, the J gene TRBJ2-1; 12 nucleotides align to TRBD2. The length of the CDR3 is 17 residues. The junction had 8 bases not matched to a gene; V was cut back by 0 bases and J by 8 bases. Germline V CDR1 and CDR2: LGHNA, YNFKEQ. CDR3 sequence reads: CASSQDPGLAGGDEQFF. In nucleotides, the CDR3 is TGTGCCAGCAGCCAAGATCCTGGGCTAGCGGGGGGGGATGAGCAGTTCTTC.

The chain carries TRBV12-3 or TRBV12-4 and TRBJ2-3; 14 bases are a match to TRBD2. The trim removed 4 bases at V and 2 bases at J, leaving 5 bases unmatched. CDR3 size: 17 residues. CDR3 coding DNA: TGTGCCAGCAGTTCCGGGACTAGCGGGGGTTACACAGATACGCAGTATTTT. Residues: CASSSGTSGGYTDTQYF.

This clonotype was counted only a few times. This chain joins TRBV28 and TRBJ2-3, with TRBD1 matching 8 bases. The CDR3 is 16 amino acids. The germline CDR1 and CDR2 sequences are MDHEN and SYDVKM. Unmatched junction bases numbered 10, after V lost 6 bases and J lost 2 bases. DNA for the CDR3: TGTGCCAGCAGGCCAGGACAGGGAATGGACACAGATACGCAGTATTTT. Its protein is CASRPGQGMDTDTQYF. The whole variable domain, remainder taken from reference TRBV28 and TRBJ2-3, is DVKVTQSSRYLVKRTGEKVFLECVQDMDHENMFWYRQDPGLGLRLIYFSYDVKMKEKGDIPEGYSVSREKKERFSLILESASTNQTSMYLCASRPGQGMDTDTQYFGPGTRLTVL.

The chain joins TRBV7-2 to TRBJ2-5, with 12 bases fitting TRBD2. CDR1 is SGHTA and CDR2 is FQGNSA in the germline V gene. CDR3 length: 17 residues. V trimming: 1 base; J trimming: 4 bases; junction bases outside the gene matches: 7. The CDR3 bases are TGTGCCAGCAGCTTAGGGCCTAGCGGGGGGGCGCGAGAGACCCAGTACTTC. Amino acids: CASSLGPSGGARETQYF.

This CDR3 is CASTTTSGSYEQYF. The CDR3 region has the DNA TGTGCCAGCACAACGACTAGCGGTTCCTACGAGCAGTACTTC. The chain combines TRBV27 with TRBJ2-7, with 9 bases lining up with TRBD2. This CDR3 region has 14 residues. CDR1 and CDR2 from the germline V gene are MNHEY and SMNVEV (reference sequence). Trimming at V came to 7 bases and at J to 1 base, leaving 5 bases not matched to a gene.

The chain joins TRBV5-3 to TRBJ1-2; D not certain. TRBV5-3 is sorted into the ORF group, with uncertain function. This CDR3 comprises 15 residues. V was clipped by 8 bases and J by 0 bases, with 17 bases between them. The CDR3 DNA follows: TGTGCCAGCAGCAACCAACCTGACCCTAACTATGGCTACACCTTC. Translation gives CASSNQPDPNYGYTF.

This clonotype was observed a few times. V is TRBV6-1 and J is TRBJ2-7; 9 bases match TRBD1. The CDR3 totals 14 residues. Trimming at V came to 5 bases and at J to 5 bases, leaving 7 bases not matched to a gene. CDR1 is MNHNS and CDR2 is SASEGT in the germline V gene. This CDR3 reads CASSIRQGVHEQYF. DNA of the CDR3: TGTGCCAGCAGTATCCGACAGGGGGTCCACGAGCAGTACTTC.

The rearrangement joins TRBV6-6 to TRBJ2-6; weak D call: TRBD1 (6 bases). V shed 2 bases and J shed 0 bases, with 11 bases lying between them. The CDR3 totals 17 residues. Germline V gene data show CDR1 as MNHNY and CDR2 as SVGAGI (reference sequence). CDR3 coding DNA: TGTGCCAGCAGTTACCACCAGGGGAGCTCTGGGGCCAACGTCCTGACTTTC. As protein: CASSYHQGSSGANVLTF.

This clonotype was counted a few times. J is TRBJ2-3 and V is TRBV7-2; possibly TRBD2 for D (5 bases). Trimming pared 1 base from V and 2 bases from J, leaving 10 bases between. Per the germline V gene, CDR1 is SGHTA and CDR2 is FQGNSA. The CDR3 is made up of 15 amino acids. The CDR3 DNA follows: TGTGCCAGCAGCTTAGGGGAGTCGTTCACAGATACGCAGTATTTT. This sequence encodes CASSLGESFTDTQYF.

The table lists this clonotype with a few counts. This sequence joins TRBV7-9 and TRBJ1-2; D perhaps matches TRBD1 (6 bases). V lost 2 bases and J 5 bases, leaving 15 bases between the germline ends. The germline V gene has CDR1 SEHNR and CDR2 FQNEAQ (reference sequence). This CDR3 comprises 15 residues. As DNA, the CDR3 is TGTGCCAGCAGCTTATGGAGGGCCAGGGGATATGGCTACACCTTC. The encoded protein is CASSLWRARGYGYTF.

This chain uses TRBV7-3 with TRBJ2-2; TRBD2 matches at 7 bases. CDR1 and CDR2 (germline): SGHTA, FQGTGA. V lost 5 bases to trimming and J lost 2 bases; unmatched junction nucleotides: 5. The CDR3 spans 15 residues. The CDR3 is CASSPGTTNTGELFF. CDR3 sequence (DNA): TGTGCCAGCAGCCCTGGGACTACCAACACCGGGGAGCTGTTTTTT. The full variable domain, with the rest looked up from reference TRBV7-3 and TRBJ2-2, is GAGVSQTPSNKVTEKGKYVELRCDPISGHTALYWYRQSLGQGPEFLIYFQGTGAADDSGLPNDRFFAVRPEGSVSTLKIQRTERGDSAVYLCASSPGTTNTGELFFGEGSRLTVL.

This rearrangement joins TRBV19 to TRBJ2-1; unclear D gene. In germline, CDR1 is LNHDA, CDR2 SQIVND (reference sequence). This CDR3 contains 15 residues. V was trimmed by 1 base and J by 0 bases, leaving 7 bases between them. CDR3: CASSIVRSSYNEQFF. The CDR3 bases are TGTGCCAGTAGTATAGTGCGGAGCTCCTACAATGAGCAGTTCTTC.

This sequence joins TRBV7-6 and TRBJ1-5, with TRBD1 matching 10 bases. Germline lookup yields CDR1 SGHVS and CDR2 FNYEAQ. The CDR3 has 15 amino acids. With V trimmed by 6 bases and J by 2 bases, 4 bases remained unmatched. Here the CDR3 DNA reads TGTGCCAGCAGTCGGACAGGGGGTGGCAATCAGCCCCAGCATTTT. The encoded protein is CASSRTGGGNQPQHF.

The V call is TRBV5-1, the J call TRBJ2-3; D call uncertain. V was shortened by 5 bases and J by 6 bases, with 13 bases between the two germline ends. The CDR3 contains 13 residues. Germline CDR1 SGHRS, CDR2 YFSETQ. The CDR3 sequence is CASRSTLEDTQYF. DNA for the CDR3: TGCGCCAGCAGGTCGACCTTGGAGGATACGCAGTATTTT. The full variable domain, with the rest looked up from reference TRBV5-1 and TRBJ2-3, is KAGVTQTPRYLIKTRGQQVTLSCSPISGHRSVSWYQQTPGQGLQFLFEYFSETQRNKGNFPGRFSGRQFSNSRSEMNVSTLELGDSALYLCASRSTLEDTQYFGPGTRLTVL.

J is TRBJ2-3 and V is TRBV7-9; possibly TRBD2 for D (5 bases). The CDR3 is 15 amino acids. Germline V gives CDR1 SEHNR, CDR2 FQNEAQ (reference sequence). The V gene lost 0 bases and the J gene lost 4 bases, with 11 bases spanning the gap. CDR3 region: CASSLAGEGSDTQYF. The CDR3 DNA reads as TGTGCCAGCAGCTTAGCGGGAGAAGGGTCAGATACGCAGTATTTT.

This clonotype was picked up a small number of times. This sequence joins TRBV10-2 and TRBJ1-1; 8 nucleotides match TRBD1. The germline CDR1 and CDR2 sequences are WSHSY and SAAADI. There are 14 residues in the CDR3. J gave up 4 bases and V 4 bases, and 5 bases lay outside the gene matches. Written as DNA, the CDR3 is TGCGCCAGCAGTGGAACAGGGGGAGGCACTGAAGCTTTCTTT. This gives the protein CASSGTGGGTEAFF.

In this sample, this clonotype turned up a few times. This sequence joins TRBV7-6 and TRBJ2-2, with 13 bases aligning to TRBD2. This CDR3 has 16 residues. V trimming: 5 bases; J trimming: 4 bases; junction bases outside the gene matches: 4. Germline-derived CDR1 and CDR2 are SGHVS and FNYEAQ. DNA of the CDR3: TGTGCCAGCAGCAGGACTAGCGGGAGCGTCACCGGGGAGCTGTTTTTT. Translated, it gives CASSRTSGSVTGELFF.

The rearrangement joins TRBV11-2 to TRBJ2-3; possible D gene TRBD2, 6 bases. V lost 1 base and J lost 2, with 25 bases in between. Germline CDR1 SGHAT, CDR2 FQNNGV. The CDR3 has 20 amino acids. The CDR3 DNA sequence: TGTGCCAGCAGCTTAGTTTATCGCGGGGCGGTCCCGCTATACACAGATACGCAGTATTTT. It translates to CASSLVYRGAVPLYTDTQYF.

V is TRBV14 and J is TRBJ1-1, with a tentative D call TRBD1 (6 bases). The CDR3 contains 17 residues. Germline-derived CDR1 and CDR2 are SGHDN and FVKESK. V lost 0 bases and J 1 base, leaving 15 bases between the germline ends. The CDR3 loop reads CASSQDLRGAGNTEAFF. CDR3 DNA sequence: TGTGCCAGCAGCCAAGATCTAAGGGGGGCTGGGAACACTGAAGCTTTCTTT.